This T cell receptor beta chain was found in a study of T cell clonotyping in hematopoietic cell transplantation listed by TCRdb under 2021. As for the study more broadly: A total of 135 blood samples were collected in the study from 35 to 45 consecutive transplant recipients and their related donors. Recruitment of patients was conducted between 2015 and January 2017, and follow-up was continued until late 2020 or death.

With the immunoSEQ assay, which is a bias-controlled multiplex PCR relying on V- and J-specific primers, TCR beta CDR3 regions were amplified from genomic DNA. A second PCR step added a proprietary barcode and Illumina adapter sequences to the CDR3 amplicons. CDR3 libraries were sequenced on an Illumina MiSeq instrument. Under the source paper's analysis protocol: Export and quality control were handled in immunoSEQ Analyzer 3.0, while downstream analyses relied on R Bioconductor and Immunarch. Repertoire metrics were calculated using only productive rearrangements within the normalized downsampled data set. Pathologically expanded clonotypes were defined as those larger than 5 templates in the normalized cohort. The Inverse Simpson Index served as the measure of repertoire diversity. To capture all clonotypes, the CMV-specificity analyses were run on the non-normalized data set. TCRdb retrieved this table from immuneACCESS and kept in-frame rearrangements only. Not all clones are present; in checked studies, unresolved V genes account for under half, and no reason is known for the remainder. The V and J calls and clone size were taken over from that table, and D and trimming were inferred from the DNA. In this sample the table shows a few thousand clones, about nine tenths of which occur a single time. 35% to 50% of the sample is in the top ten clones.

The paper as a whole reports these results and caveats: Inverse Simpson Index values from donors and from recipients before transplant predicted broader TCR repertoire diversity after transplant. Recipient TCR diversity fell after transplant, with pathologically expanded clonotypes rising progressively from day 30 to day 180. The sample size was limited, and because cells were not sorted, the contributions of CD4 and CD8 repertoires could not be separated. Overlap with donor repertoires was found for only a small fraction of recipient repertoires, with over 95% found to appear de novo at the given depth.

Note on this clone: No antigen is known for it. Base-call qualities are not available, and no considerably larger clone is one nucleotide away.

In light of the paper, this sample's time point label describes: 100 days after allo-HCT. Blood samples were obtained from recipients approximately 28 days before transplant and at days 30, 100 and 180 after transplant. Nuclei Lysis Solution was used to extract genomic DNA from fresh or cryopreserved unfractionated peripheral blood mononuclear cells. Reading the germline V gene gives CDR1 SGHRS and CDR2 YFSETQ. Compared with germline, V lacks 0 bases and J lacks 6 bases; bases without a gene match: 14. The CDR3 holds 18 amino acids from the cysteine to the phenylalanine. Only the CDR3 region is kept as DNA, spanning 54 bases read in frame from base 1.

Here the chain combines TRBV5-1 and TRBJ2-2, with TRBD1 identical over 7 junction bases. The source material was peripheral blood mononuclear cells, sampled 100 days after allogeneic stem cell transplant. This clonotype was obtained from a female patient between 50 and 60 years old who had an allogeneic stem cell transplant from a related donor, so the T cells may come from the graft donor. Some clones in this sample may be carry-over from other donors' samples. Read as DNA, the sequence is TGCGCCAGCAGCTTGGTTTTCCCGGACAGGACCGGCCCCGGGGAGCTGTTTTTT. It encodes CASSLVFPDRTGPGELFF.